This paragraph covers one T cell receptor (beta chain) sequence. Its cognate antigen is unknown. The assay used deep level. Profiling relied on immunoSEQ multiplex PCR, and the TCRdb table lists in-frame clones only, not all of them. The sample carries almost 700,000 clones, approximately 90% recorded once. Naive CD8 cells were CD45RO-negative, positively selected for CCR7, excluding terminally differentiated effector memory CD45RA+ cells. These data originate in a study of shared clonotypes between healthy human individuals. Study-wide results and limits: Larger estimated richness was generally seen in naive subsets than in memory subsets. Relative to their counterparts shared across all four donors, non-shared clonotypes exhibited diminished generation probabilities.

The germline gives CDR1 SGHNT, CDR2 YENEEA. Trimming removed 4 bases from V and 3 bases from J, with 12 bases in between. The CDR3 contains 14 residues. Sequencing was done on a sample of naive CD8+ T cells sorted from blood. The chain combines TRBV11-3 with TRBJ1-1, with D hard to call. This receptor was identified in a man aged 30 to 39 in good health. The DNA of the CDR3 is TGTGCCAGCAGCTCCAAAGGCGTGGACACTGAAGCTTTCTTT. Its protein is CASSSKGVDTEAFF.